The 6 T cell receptor beta chains below come from one sample, sequenced in a study of blood T cell repertoires in COVID-19. Profiling relied on immunoSEQ multiplex PCR, and the TCRdb table lists in-frame clones only, not all of them. The table lists under 300,000 clones, around 90% of them singletons. The sample taken for sequencing was peripheral blood. The source of these receptors is a woman in her thirties or forties who had recovered from COVID-19.

The chain links TRBV25-1 to TRBJ2-1, with D possibly matching TRBD1 (5 bases). In germline, CDR1 is MGHDK, CDR2 SYGVNS. V shed 6 bases and J shed 10 bases, with 16 bases lying between them. This CDR3 is 13 amino acids long. The CDR3 sequence is CASSQGGRGEQFF. As DNA, the CDR3 is TGTGCCAGCAGCCAGGGCGGTAGGGGCGAGCAGTTCTTC.

The chain couples TRBV4-1 to TRBJ2-7; 10 bases match TRBD2. V dropped 3 bases and J dropped 3; count of bases not matched to a gene: 11. CDR1 and CDR2 from the germline V gene are MGHRA and YSYEKL. The CDR3 loop spans 17 amino acids. The CDR3 DNA follows: TGCGCCAGCAGCCAGGGGGGTCCGACTAGCGGGCGCTACGAGCAGTACTTC. Amino acids: CASSQGGPTSGRYEQYF.

This clone was seen just once. The chain recombines TRBV18 with TRBJ2-1; 16 nucleotides align to TRBD2. From germline, CDR1 is KGHSH and CDR2 LQKENI. Germline trimming cut 1 base from V and 1 base from J; bases unmatched to any gene: 1. This CDR3 has 18 residues. This CDR3 is CASSPQGLAGGSYNEQFF. DNA for the CDR3: TGTGCCAGCTCACCACAGGGACTAGCGGGAGGGTCCTACAATGAGCAGTTCTTC.

The count of this clone is one. The chain combines TRBV10-3 with TRBJ2-1; 7 nucleotides match TRBD2. The CDR3 runs to 13 residues. Unmatched junction bases numbered 5, after V lost 5 bases and J lost 7 bases. Germline assignment: CDR1 ENHRY and CDR2 SYGVKD. CDR3 DNA: TGTGCCATCAGTTCGGGGAGGGGAAATGAGCAGTTCTTC. Translating it yields CAISSGRGNEQFF.

The chain employs TRBV11-1 and TRBJ2-1, with 14 bases fitting TRBD2. With 5 bases clipped from V and 1 base from J, the junction kept 1 base outside the gene matches. The CDR3 totals 16 residues. Per germline, CDR1 SGHAT and CDR2 FQDESV (reference sequence). The CDR3 reads CASSRLAGGSYNEQFF. For the CDR3, the DNA is TGTGCCAGCAGCCGACTAGCGGGAGGGTCCTACAATGAGCAGTTCTTC.

The chain uses TRBV21-1 and TRBJ2-7; TRBD1 is the table's D call, not checked against the DNA. TRBV21-1 is tagged as a pseudogene. The CDR3 extends over 17 amino acids. The CDR3, as DNA: TGTGCCAGCAGCAAAAAAGTGGGGGGGACAGGCTCCTACGAGCAGTACGTC. Its translation is CASSKKVGGTGSYEQYV.